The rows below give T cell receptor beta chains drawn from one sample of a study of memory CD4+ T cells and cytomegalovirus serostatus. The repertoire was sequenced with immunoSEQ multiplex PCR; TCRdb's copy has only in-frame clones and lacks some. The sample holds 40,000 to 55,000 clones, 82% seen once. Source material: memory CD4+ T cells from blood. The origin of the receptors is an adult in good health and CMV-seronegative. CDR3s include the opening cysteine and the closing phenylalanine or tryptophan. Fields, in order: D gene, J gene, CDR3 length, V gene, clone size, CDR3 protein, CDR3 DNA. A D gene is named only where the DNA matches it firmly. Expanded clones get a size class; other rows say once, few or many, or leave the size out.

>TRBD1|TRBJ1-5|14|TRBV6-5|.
CASSWDSGGQPQHF
TGTGCCAGCAGTTGGGACAGCGGAGGTCAGCCCCAGCATTTT
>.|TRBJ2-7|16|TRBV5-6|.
CASSNWGRANSYEQYF
TGTGCCAGCAGCAACTGGGGCAGGGCCAACTCCTACGAGCAGTACTTC
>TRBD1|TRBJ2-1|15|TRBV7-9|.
CASSYQTDRANEQFF
TGTGCCAGCAGCTATCAAACGGACAGGGCCAATGAGCAGTTCTTC
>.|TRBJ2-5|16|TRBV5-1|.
CASSPTAAGREETQYF
TGCGCCAGCAGCCCTACCGCGGCCGGCAGGGAAGAGACCCAGTACTTC
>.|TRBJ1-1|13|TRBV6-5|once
CASIRDMNTEAFF
TGTGCCAGCATCCGGGACATGAACACTGAAGCTTTCTTT
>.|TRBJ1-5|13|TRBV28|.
CANQGSGNQPQHF
TGTGCCAATCAGGGGAGCGGCAATCAGCCCCAGCATTTT
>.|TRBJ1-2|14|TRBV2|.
CASSPGSGGYGYTF
TGTGCCAGCAGCCCGGGGTCCGGCGGTTATGGCTACACCTTC
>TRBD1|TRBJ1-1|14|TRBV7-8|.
CASSPRGQGAEAFF
TGTGCCAGCAGCCCCCGGGGACAGGGGGCGGAAGCTTTCTTT
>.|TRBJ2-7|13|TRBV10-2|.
CASSEGTSYEQYF
TGCGCCAGCAGTGAGGGTACCTCCTACGAGCAGTACTTC
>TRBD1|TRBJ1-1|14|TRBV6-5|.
CASKRTGMNTEAFF
TGTGCCAGCAAGCGGACAGGCATGAACACTGAAGCTTTCTTT
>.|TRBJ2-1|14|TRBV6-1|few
CASQGLLLYNEQFF
TGTGCCTCACAGGGACTACTACTCTACAATGAGCAGTTCTTC
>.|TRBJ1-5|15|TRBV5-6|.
CASSPGLYSNQPQHF
TGTGCCAGCAGCCCGGGACTGTATAGCAATCAGCCCCAGCATTTT
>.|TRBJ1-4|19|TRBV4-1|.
CASSQGSLLSPSINEKLFF
TGCGCCAGCAGCCAAGGGTCCCTTCTTAGCCCAAGCATTAATGAAAAACTGTTTTTT
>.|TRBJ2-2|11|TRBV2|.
CASAYTGELFF
TGTGCCAGCGCCTACACCGGGGAGCTGTTTTTT
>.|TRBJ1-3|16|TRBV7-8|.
CASSPRRVTPGNTIYF
TGTGCCAGCAGCCCTCGCAGGGTCACTCCTGGAAACACCATATATTTT
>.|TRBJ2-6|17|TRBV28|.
CASSFGRASGGANVLTF
TGTGCCAGCAGTTTCGGAAGGGCTAGTGGTGGGGCCAACGTCCTAACTTTC
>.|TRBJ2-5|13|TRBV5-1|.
CASSSRAGETQYF
TGCGCCAGCAGTAGCAGGGCGGGTGAGACCCAGTACTTC
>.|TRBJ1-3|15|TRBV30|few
CAWSTGTGSGNTIYF
TGTGCCTGGAGTACAGGGACCGGCTCTGGAAACACCATATATTTT
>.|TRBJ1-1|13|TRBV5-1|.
CASRGHRNTEAFF
TGCGCCAGCAGGGGACATAGGAACACTGAAGCTTTCTTT
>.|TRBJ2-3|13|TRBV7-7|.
CASSLSYTDTQYF
TGTGCTAGCAGCTTAAGCTACACAGATACGCAGTATTTT
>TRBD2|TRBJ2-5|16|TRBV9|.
CASSVGPAGGQETQYF
TGTGCCAGCAGCGTAGGGCCAGCGGGGGGGCAAGAGACCCAGTACTTC
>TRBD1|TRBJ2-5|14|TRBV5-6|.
CASSPYRGRETQYF
TGTGCCAGCAGCCCTTACAGGGGGCGGGAGACCCAGTACTTC
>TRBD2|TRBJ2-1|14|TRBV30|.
CAWSERGPGNEQFF
TGTGCCTGGTCCGAGCGGGGGCCGGGGAATGAGCAGTTCTTC
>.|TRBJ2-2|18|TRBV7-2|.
CASSLYPRVGQTSGELFF
TGTGCCAGCAGCTTATATCCCAGGGTGGGCCAAACGAGCGGGGAGCTGTTTTTT
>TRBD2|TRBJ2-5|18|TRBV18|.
CASSPPLAGGVRTETQYF
TGTGCCAGCTCACCCCCACTAGCGGGGGGCGTTCGGACCGAGACCCAGTACTTC
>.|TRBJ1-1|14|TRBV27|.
CATQVTRGYTEAFF
TGTGCCACCCAAGTCACGAGGGGCTACACTGAAGCTTTCTTT
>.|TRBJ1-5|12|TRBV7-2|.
CASSLFNQPQHF
TGTGCCAGCAGCTTATTTAATCAGCCCCAGCATTTT
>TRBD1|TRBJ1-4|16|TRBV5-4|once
CATHKVGQAANEKLFF
TGTGCCACCCACAAGGTTGGACAGGCGGCAAATGAAAAACTGTTTTTT
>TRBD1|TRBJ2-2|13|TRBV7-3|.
CASSRQGSGELFF
TGTGCCAGCAGCAGACAGGGATCTGGGGAGCTGTTTTTT
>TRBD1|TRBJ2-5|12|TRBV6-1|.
CASRGQQETQYF
TGTGCCAGCAGGGGACAGCAAGAGACCCAGTACTTC
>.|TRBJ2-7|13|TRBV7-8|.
CASSYDNIAEQYF
TGTGCCAGCAGCTACGACAATATCGCCGAGCAGTACTTC
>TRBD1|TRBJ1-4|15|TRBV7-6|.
CASSLEQGAGEKLFF
TGTGCCAGCAGCTTAGAACAGGGGGCGGGTGAAAAACTGTTTTTT
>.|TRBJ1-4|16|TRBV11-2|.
CASSLDWGSGNEKLFF
TGTGCCAGCAGCTTAGATTGGGGGAGCGGGAATGAAAAACTGTTTTTT
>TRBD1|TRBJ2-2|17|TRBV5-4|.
CASSSPGTGVITGELFF
TGTGCCAGCAGCTCCCCCGGGACAGGGGTTATCACCGGGGAGCTGTTTTTT
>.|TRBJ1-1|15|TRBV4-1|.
CASSQGWTENTEAFF
TGCGCCAGCAGCCAAGGATGGACGGAGAACACTGAAGCTTTCTTT
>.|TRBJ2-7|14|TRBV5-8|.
CASSLGRGRTGGYF
TGTGCCAGCAGCTTGGGCCGTGGGAGAACCGGCGGGTACTTC
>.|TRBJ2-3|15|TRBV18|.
CASSPGQTAADTQYF
TGTGCCAGCTCACCCGGACAGACCGCGGCAGATACGCAGTATTTT
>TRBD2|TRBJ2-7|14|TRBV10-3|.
CATTSGGAGYEQYF
TGTGCCACGACTAGCGGGGGGGCCGGGTACGAGCAGTACTTC
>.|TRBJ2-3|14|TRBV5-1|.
CASSGRGGSDTQYF
TGCGCCAGCAGCGGCCGGGGAGGCTCAGATACGCAGTATTTT
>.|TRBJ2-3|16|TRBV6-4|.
CASSDIGGPSPDTQYF
TGTGCCAGCAGTGATATCGGGGGGCCGAGCCCAGATACGCAGTATTTT
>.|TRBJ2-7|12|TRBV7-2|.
CASSGRGPEQYF
TGTGCCAGCAGCGGTCGAGGCCCCGAGCAGTACTTC
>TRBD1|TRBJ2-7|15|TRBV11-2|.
CASSLEGTGAYEQYF
TGTGCCAGCAGCTTAGAAGGGACAGGGGCCTACGAGCAGTACTTC
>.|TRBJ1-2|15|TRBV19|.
CASILDGSNNYGYTF
TGTGCCAGTATCCTCGACGGATCGAATAACTATGGCTACACCTTC
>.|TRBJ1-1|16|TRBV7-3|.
CASSLFAGVQAGEAFF
TGTGCCAGCAGCTTATTTGCTGGGGTACAGGCCGGTGAGGCTTTCTTT
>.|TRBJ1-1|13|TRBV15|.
CATSSNKNTEAFF
TGTGCCACCAGCAGTAACAAGAACACTGAAGCTTTCTTT
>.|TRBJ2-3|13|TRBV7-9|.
CASSLYGGDTQYF
TGTGCCAGCAGCTTATACGGAGGAGATACGCAGTATTTT
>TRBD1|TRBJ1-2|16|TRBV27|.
CASSSRGQGRNYGYTF
TGTGCCAGCAGTTCCAGGGGACAGGGAAGAAACTATGGCTACACCTTC